A single sample is the source of the 17 T cell receptor beta chains below, sequenced in a study of T cell changes during pregnancy in multiple sclerosis. Clones were sequenced by immunoSEQ multiplex PCR, and TCRdb holds only the in-frame ones, with some missing. The sample carries some 58,000 clones, about 96% recorded once. The sample was CD8+ T cells from peripheral blood mononuclear cells, taken after pregnancy. These receptors were collected from a female donor with multiple sclerosis, enrolled in a pregnancy study.

V gene TRBV7-9 combines with J gene TRBJ1-1; D is undetermined. CDR1 is SEHNR, CDR2 FQNEAQ, per germline (reference sequence). This CDR3 has 11 amino acids. The CDR3: CAVTSNTEAFF. The CDR3, as DNA: TGTGCAGTCACATCGAACACTGAAGCTTTCTTT.

The chain joins TRBV7-3 to TRBJ2-1, with a tentative D call TRBD1 (6 bases). V gave up 5 bases and J gave up 5 bases, with 10 bases separating them. CDR1 is SGHTA and CDR2 is FQGTGA in the germline V gene. This CDR3 comprises 13 residues. CDR3 amino acids: CASSLQGNNEQFF. The CDR3 bases are TGTGCCAGCAGCCTCCAGGGGAACAATGAGCAGTTCTTC.

The chain is built from TRBV7-9 and TRBJ2-2; 7 nucleotides agree with TRBD1. Germline V lookup: CDR1 SEHNR, CDR2 FQNEAQ (reference sequence). J was trimmed by 2 bases and V by 4 bases; bases with no gene match: 7. This CDR3 region has 16 residues. The DNA of the CDR3 is TGTGCCAGCAGCTCACCCGGGACAGCCAACACCGGGGAGCTGTTTTTT. Amino acids: CASSSPGTANTGELFF.

This rearrangement joins TRBV5-6 to TRBJ2-7; no clear D gene. The CDR3 is 12 residues long. Looked up from germline, CDR1 is SGHDT and CDR2 is YYEEEE. V was cut by 0 bases and J by 6 bases, with 7 bases left in between. The CDR3, as DNA: TGTGCCAGCAGCTTGGGACTCGGCGAGCAGTACTTC. Its protein product is CASSLGLGEQYF.

The chain uses TRBV27 and TRBJ1-4, with D maybe TRBD1 (6 bases). V lost 7 bases to trimming and J lost 8 bases, with 23 bases between them. Germline-derived CDR1 and CDR2 are MNHEY and SMNVEV (reference sequence). The CDR3 runs to 16 residues. The DNA for the CDR3 is TGTGCCAGCACCAAGTTCTCGGGGACATCAACAGAAAAACTGTTTTTT. This translates into CASTKFSGTSTEKLFF.

J is TRBJ2-3 and V is TRBV7-6; D not certain. CDR1 SGHVS and CDR2 FNYEAQ come from the germline V gene. This CDR3 region has 14 residues. Trimming shortened V by 5 bases and J by 1 base, and 10 bases separated the two germline ends. The DNA of the CDR3 is TGTGCCAGCAGCGGGCTGCCGGGCACAGATACGCAGTATTTT. Amino acids: CASSGLPGTDTQYF.

The rearrangement uses TRBV28 and TRBJ2-1, with TRBD1 identical over 9 bases. J gave up 7 bases and V 5 bases, and 9 bases lay outside the gene matches. The CDR3 is 15 amino acids. Looked up from germline, CDR1 is MDHEN and CDR2 is SYDVKM. Here the CDR3 DNA reads TGTGCCAGCAGTCCCCCGGGACAGGGCTGGAATGAGCAGTTCTTC. Encoded protein: CASSPPGQGWNEQFF.

This chain joins TRBV7-8 and TRBJ2-3, with 8 bases that match TRBD1. The V segment lost 4 bases and the J segment 2 bases; nucleotides outside the gene matches: 5. The CDR3 has 15 amino acids. From germline, CDR1 is SGHVS and CDR2 FQNEAQ. CDR3: CASSSPGQDTDTQYF. In DNA, the CDR3 is TGTGCCAGCAGCTCTCCGGGACAGGACACAGATACGCAGTATTTT.

This clone has a single count. The chain joins TRBV27 to TRBJ1-5; 11 nucleotides align to TRBD1. V lost 8 bases to trimming and J lost 7 bases; unmatched junction nucleotides: 10. Germline CDR1 reads MNHEY; CDR2 reads SMNVEV (reference sequence). The CDR3 is made up of 15 amino acids. CDR3 in DNA: TGTGCCAGCGCGAAAACGGACAGGGGGCACCAGCCCCAGCATTTT. Translating gives CASAKTDRGHQPQHF.

The V gene is TRBV27, the J gene TRBJ1-2; TRBD1 matches 10 bases. Germline lookup yields CDR1 MNHEY and CDR2 SMNVEV (reference sequence). This CDR3 comprises 14 residues. The ends lost 6 bases at V and 6 bases at J; junction bases unmatched: 7. This chain's CDR3 is CASSFLGTGDGYTF. The CDR3 DNA follows: TGTGCCAGCAGCTTCCTTGGGACAGGGGATGGCTACACCTTC.

The V call is TRBV19, the J call TRBJ1-5; tentative D call: TRBD1 (5 bases). Per germline, CDR1 LNHDA and CDR2 SQIVND (reference sequence). Trimming shortened V by 3 bases and J by 5 bases, and 11 bases separated the two germline ends. The length of the CDR3 is 14 residues. This CDR3 is CASSIGDYYQPQHF. The CDR3 DNA is TGTGCCAGTAGTATTGGGGACTATTATCAGCCCCAGCATTTT.

The rearrangement uses TRBV5-1 and TRBJ2-3, with 8 bases that match TRBD1. The trim removed 4 bases at V and 2 bases at J, leaving 6 bases unmatched. The CDR3 covers 15 residues. Per germline, CDR1 SGHRS and CDR2 YFSETQ. DNA for the CDR3: TGCGCCAGCAGCACACGACAGGGGACCACAGATACGCAGTATTTT. Translation gives CASSTRQGTTDTQYF.

This sequence joins TRBV15 and TRBJ1-2, with D perhaps matching TRBD1 (6 bases). The CDR3 loop spans 14 amino acids. Trimming left V 4 bases short and J 2 bases short, with 11 bases between. Per germline, CDR1 LNHNV and CDR2 YYDKDF (reference sequence). CDR3 sequence (DNA): TGTGCCACCAGCACCCAAACAGGGAACTATGGCTACACCTTC. Translating gives CATSTQTGNYGYTF.

The V gene is TRBV27, the J gene TRBJ2-1; TRBD1 might be the D (6 bases). CDR3 length: 13 amino acids. Germline V gene data show CDR1 as MNHEY and CDR2 as SMNVEV (reference sequence). The germline V and J ends were trimmed by 8 bases and 3 bases, with 11 bases remaining between them. CDR3 protein: CASQTGVYNEQFF. For the CDR3, the DNA is TGTGCCAGCCAGACAGGTGTCTACAATGAGCAGTTCTTC.

V usage is TRBV9 and J usage is TRBJ2-7; the D is unclear. V was cut by 3 bases and J by 5 bases, with 9 bases left in between. The CDR3 contains 12 residues. Germline V gene sequence: CDR1 SGDLS, CDR2 YYNGEE. CDR3: CASSGASNEQYF. Written as DNA, the CDR3 is TGTGCCAGCAGCGGGGCGAGCAACGAGCAGTACTTC.

This clone was observed once. The rearrangement links TRBV29-1 to TRBJ2-7, with 7 bases aligning to TRBD2. The CDR3 extends over 13 amino acids. Germline V lookup: CDR1 SQVTM, CDR2 ANQGSEA. V trimming: 4 bases; J trimming: 2 bases; junction bases outside the gene matches: 5. The CDR3 loop reads CSVGGEGPYEQYF. The CDR3 DNA reads TGCAGCGTTGGGGGGGAGGGCCCCTACGAGCAGTACTTC.

The rearrangement joins TRBV5-4 to TRBJ2-1; 9 positions match TRBD2. V gave up 4 bases and J gave up 8 bases; unmatched junction bases: 16. CDR1 SGHNT and CDR2 YYREEE come from the germline V gene (reference sequence). The CDR3 consists of 17 residues. The CDR3 region has the DNA TGTGCCAGCAGCCCCACCCCTAGCGGGGAGCTCGGCTATGAGCAGTTCTTC. This encodes CASSPTPSGELGYEQFF.